Sequencing of this T cell receptor beta chain was carried out in a study of PD-1 blockade in classical Hodgkin lymphoma. This CDR3 contains 14 residues. The germline V and J ends were trimmed by 0 bases and 1 base, with 7 bases remaining between them. Germline assignment: CDR1 SGDLS and CDR2 YYNGEE. For this clone: Its antigen is unknown.

The time point denotes: newly diagnosed, previously untreated cHL patient sample. Comparator PBMCs were from newly diagnosed, untreated classical Hodgkin lymphoma. Study results and limitations: Compared with healthy donors, newly diagnosed patients reportedly showed lower baseline TCR diversity. Repertoire differences have undefined causes, possibly disease activity or prior therapy.

Here immunoSEQ multiplex PCR was the method, and the copy in TCRdb shows in-frame clones only, minus some. The sample lists approximately 45,000 clones, approximately 91% occurring once. Sequenced: peripheral blood mononuclear cells (PBMCs). The J gene is TRBJ2-5, the V gene TRBV9; no firm D call. This TCR was recovered from a human donor with classical Hodgkin lymphoma. The CDR3 coding sequence is TGTGCCAGCAGCGTAGAGGGCGGCCAAGAGACCCAGTACTTC. Translated, it gives CASSVEGGQETQYF.